These T cell receptor beta chains were read from a single sample in a study of regulatory T cells in long-lasting Graves disease. MiXCR, applied by TCRdb to the multiplex PCR reads, yields one record per CDR3 protein. The sample yields fewer than 400,000 distinct CDR3 sequences, about 20% seen once. This specimen consisted of peripheral blood mononuclear cells (PBMCs), obtained when the disease was refractory, from a patient treated with antithyroid drugs. Receptors were obtained from a female donor with Graves disease. Each CDR3 is given with its conserved first and last residue. D genes are given only for firm matches. Expanded clones get a size class; other rows say once, few or many, or leave the size out.

clone_size,j_call,v_call,d_call,cdr3_nt,cdr3_aa
-,TRBJ2-7,TRBV29-1,-,TGCAGCGTTGGAGTTGGGGGTTACGAGCAGTACTTC,CSVGVGGYEQYF
-,TRBJ2-7,TRBV4-3,TRBD1,TGCGCCAGCAGCCAGGACGGGACAGACCATTACGAGCAGTACTTC,CASSQDGTDHYEQYF
-,TRBJ2-2,TRBV4-1,TRBD2,TGCGCCAGCAGCCTCGAAGCCCCCGGACTAGCGGGCCAGACATACACCGGGGAGCTGTTTTTT,CASSLEAPGLAGQTYTGELFF
-,TRBJ2-7,TRBV5-5,-,TGTGCCAGCAGCTTGTGGCAGGGTGACTACGAGCAGTACTTC,CASSLWQGDYEQYF
-,TRBJ2-4,TRBV28,TRBD1,TGTGCCAGCAGCCCCGGGACAGGGACCGGTGGCAAAAACATTCAGTACTTC,CASSPGTGTGGKNIQYF
-,TRBJ1-1,TRBV11-2,-,TGTGCCAGCAGCCCAGGCCTCCTGAGGGCTGAAGCTTTCTTT,CASSPGLLRAEAFF
-,TRBJ1-1,TRBV20-1,-,TGCAGTGCCAGAGACTACAAGACTGCTGAAGCTTTCTTT,CSARDYKTAEAFF
many,TRBJ2-5,TRBV28,-,TGTGCCAGCAGTTTATGGGGGGCAGGGGAGACCCAGTACTTC,CASSLWGAGETQYF
many,TRBJ2-7,TRBV12-3/TRBV12-4,TRBD1,TGTGCCAGCAGTTCGGGCCCACAGGGGTGGGAATCCTACGAGCAGTACTTC,CASSSGPQGWESYEQYF
-,TRBJ1-1,TRBV4-1,TRBD1,TGCGCCAGCAAGGACAGGGCGAACACTGAAGCTTTCTTT,CASKDRANTEAFF
-,TRBJ2-1,TRBV7-9,-,TGTGCCAGCAGCTTAGCGGGAAGGTTTGTCAATGAGCAGTTCTTC,CASSLAGRFVNEQFF
-,TRBJ2-5,TRBV2,-,TGTGCCAGCAGAAGAAAGGAGACCCAGTACTTC,CASRRKETQYF
-,TRBJ2-7,TRBV7-2,-,TGTGCCAGCAGCTTAGTCTCCCCCACGGACTACGAGCAGTACTTC,CASSLVSPTDYEQYF
many,TRBJ1-1,TRBV27,-,TGTGCCAGCAGTTTATCGCAAGTTTTGAACACTGAAGCTTTCTTT,CASSLSQVLNTEAFF
many,TRBJ2-5,TRBV11-2,TRBD1,TGTGCCAGCAGCCAAGGCGGGACAGGGAGTCTAACCCAGTACTTC,CASSQGGTGSLTQYF
many,TRBJ1-6,TRBV2,-,TGTGCCAGCAGCGGCGACAGGATGGGAAATTCACCCCTCCACTTT,CASSGDRMGNSPLHF
many,TRBJ2-4,TRBV7-2,TRBD1,TGTGCCAGCAGCTTAGGTCCGGGACAGGGAGCCAAAAACATTCAGTACTTC,CASSLGPGQGAKNIQYF
-,TRBJ2-5,TRBV6-1,TRBD2,TGTGCCAGCAGCAACTTCGGACTAGCGGGACGGGGGGGCCAGTACTTC,CASSNFGLAGRGGQYF
-,TRBJ1-1,TRBV5-1,-,TGCGCCAGCAGCTTCCAGGGTGGAAGGATGAACACTGAAGCTTTCTTT,CASSFQGGRMNTEAFF
-,TRBJ2-5,TRBV15,-,TGTGCCACCAGCAAGTCCAGGTCTCTGGGGGAGACCCAGTACTTC,CATSKSRSLGETQYF
-,TRBJ2-2,TRBV12-3/TRBV12-4,TRBD2,TGTGCCAGCAGTTTAGGATCCCTAGCGGGAGTCCCCGGGGAGCTGTTTTTT,CASSLGSLAGVPGELFF
many,TRBJ1-5,TRBV6-1,-,TGTGCCAGCAACACCGGGACTGGGATGTTAGGTCAGCCCCAGCATTTT,CASNTGTGMLGQPQHF
many,TRBJ2-7,TRBV11-1,TRBD1,TGTGCCAGCAGCCATCGGGACAGGGGCTACGAGCAGTACTTC,CASSHRDRGYEQYF
few,TRBJ2-5,TRBV4-2,TRBD2,TGTGCCAGCAGCCAAGTGGTGGGCGGGAGGGCCTCGGAGACCCAGTACTTC,CASSQVVGGRASETQYF
-,TRBJ1-2,TRBV9,-,TGTGCCAGCAGCGTATCCCTGCAGCCCCCGGGGGGCTATGGCTACACCTTC,CASSVSLQPPGGYGYTF
many,TRBJ2-7,TRBV28,TRBD2,TGTGCCAGCAGTCCCCCTAGCGGGAACCCCTACGAGCAGTACTTC,CASSPPSGNPYEQYF
many,TRBJ2-7,TRBV9,TRBD2,TGTGCCAGCAGCGTAGCGGGAGGGCCCTACGAGCAGTACTTC,CASSVAGGPYEQYF
-,TRBJ1-1,TRBV4-1,-,TGCGCCAGCAGCCAAGAACCTTGGCGGGGGATGAACACTGAAGCTTTCTTT,CASSQEPWRGMNTEAFF
few,TRBJ1-1,TRBV20-1,TRBD1,TGCAGTGCTAGGGACAGGGGAACTGTGGCGAACACTGAAGCTTTCTTT,CSARDRGTVANTEAFF
many,TRBJ1-5,TRBV27,-,TGTGCCAGCAGTGCGGACAGTAATAGCAATCAGCCCCAGCATTTT,CASSADSNSNQPQHF
-,TRBJ2-5,TRBV20-1,-,TGCAGTGCTACCTACGGGCCTGGGGAGACCCAGTACTTC,CSATYGPGETQYF
few,TRBJ1-1,TRBV25-1,-,TGTGCCAGCAGTGAATGGGCGGAGAACACTGAAGCTTTCTTT,CASSEWAENTEAFF
-,TRBJ1-5,TRBV7-2,-,TGTGCCAGCAGCGCCGGGGACACGATAAATCAGCCCCAGCATTTT,CASSAGDTINQPQHF
many,TRBJ2-2,TRBV13,TRBD2,TGTGCCAGCAGCGTAACTAGCGGGAGTTTCACCGGGGAGCTGTTTTTT,CASSVTSGSFTGELFF
many,TRBJ2-7,TRBV7-6,TRBD1,TGTGCCAGCAGCCCCCGGGTCACAGGGGAGCCTGGGGAGCAGTACTTC,CASSPRVTGEPGEQYF
few,TRBJ1-4,TRBV7-9,TRBD1,TGTGCCAGCAGCTTAGCGGATTGGACAGGGGCCGCGAATGAAAAACTGTTTTTT,CASSLADWTGAANEKLFF
many,TRBJ2-7,TRBV2,-,TGTGCCAGCAGCCTAGGTAGGATGTACGAGCAGTACTTC,CASSLGRMYEQYF
few,TRBJ1-5,TRBV20-1,-,TGCAGTGCTAGAGGTGGGGGTTTAGGCCAGCCCCAGCATTTT,CSARGGGLGQPQHF
many,TRBJ1-1,TRBV19,-,TGTGCCAGTAGTATACCGTCACGGAACAGGCTCACTGAAGCTTTCTTT,CASSIPSRNRLTEAFF
few,TRBJ2-1,TRBV7-9,-,TGTGCCAGCAGCTTAGTTGGTAGTCGCTATGAGCAGTTCTTC,CASSLVGSRYEQFF
many,TRBJ1-1,TRBV12-3/TRBV12-4,-,TGTGCCAGCACCGGACGGGCCGGTAAAACTGAAGCTTTCTTT,CASTGRAGKTEAFF
-,TRBJ1-2,TRBV6-2/TRBV6-3,TRBD1,TGTGCCAGCAGCCTCCACGGGACAGGGGATGAAGGCTACACCTTC,CASSLHGTGDEGYTF
-,TRBJ1-2,TRBV19,-,TGTGCCAGTGCTCTAGACCGGACCCACTCCACCTACTATGGCTACACCTTC,CASALDRTHSTYYGYTF
-,TRBJ2-3,TRBV7-8,-,TGTGCCAGCAGCTCCCCGCGCGTAGACACAGATACGCAGTATTTT,CASSSPRVDTDTQYF
many,TRBJ2-7,TRBV20-1,-,TGCAGTGCTAGAGAGAGCTTTTACGAGCAGTACTTC,CSARESFYEQYF
-,TRBJ2-6,TRBV28,-,TGTGCCAGCAGTCCGAGGGTGAGAGGGGCCAACGTCCTGACTTTC,CASSPRVRGANVLTF
-,TRBJ2-7,TRBV11-1,TRBD1,TGTGCCAGCAGCTTTCAGGGGGGACAGGCACTCTACGAGCAGTACTTC,CASSFQGGQALYEQYF
-,TRBJ2-7,TRBV7-8,TRBD2,TGTGCCAGCAGCTTAGAGGTCCCAGCGGGAGGCTCCTACGAGCAGTACTTC,CASSLEVPAGGSYEQYF
once,TRBJ1-5,TRBV5-1,-,TGCGCCAGCAGCCCGGGCATTGCATTTCCAACGGAGCCCCAGCATTTT,CASSPGIAFPTEPQHF
-,TRBJ2-5,TRBV4-3,TRBD1,TGCGCCAGCAGCCAAGATCCCATAGCGGACAGGGAACAGTGCTTC,CASSQDPIADREQCF
many,TRBJ2-7,TRBV2,-,TGTGCCAGCAGTGAGGACTACGAGCAGTACTTC,CASSEDYEQYF
-,TRBJ2-2,TRBV28,TRBD2,TGTGCCATCAGCTCGGGACTAGCGGACACCGGGGAGCTGTTTTTT,CAISSGLADTGELFF
few,TRBJ2-3,TRBV3-1,-,TGTGCCAGCAGCCAATGGGAGATCACAGATACGCAGTATTTT,CASSQWEITDTQYF
many,TRBJ2-7,TRBV28,-,TGTGCCAGCAGTTTCCCCGACCCGGGTCTCATTTACGAGCAGTACTTC,CASSFPDPGLIYEQYF
few,TRBJ2-5,TRBV11-2,TRBD2,TGTGCCAGCAGCTTTAGCGGGGGACAAGAGACCCAGTACTTC,CASSFSGGQETQYF
many,TRBJ2-5,TRBV10-1,-,TGCGCCAGCAGTGAGGGCGGAGGGGGGAAAGAGACCCAGTACTTC,CASSEGGGGKETQYF
-,TRBJ1-2,TRBV5-6,-,TGTGCCAGCAGCAGAGAAGATGGCTACACCTTC,CASSREDGYTF
few,TRBJ1-1,TRBV19,-,TGTGCCAGTAATTACGTACCGGGACCTGAAGCTTTCTTT,CASNYVPGPEAFF
-,TRBJ2-7,TRBV7-2,TRBD2,TGTGCCAGCAGCTTGTTTGGTAGGACTAGCGGTCAAAGAGTCCACGAGCAGTACTTC,CASSLFGRTSGQRVHEQYF